The clone carrying this TCR beta chain was seen at least ten times. As yet, its antigen is unknown. Multiplex PCR with BIOMED2 TRB-A/B primer pools amplified TRB rearrangements. TCRdb reanalysed the multiplex PCR reads using MiXCR and keeps one entry per CDR3 protein. The profile shows under 20,000 distinct CDR3 sequences, about 26% of them singletons. There are 15 residues in the CDR3. V lost 6 bases to trimming and J lost 4 bases, with 16 bases between them. Germline-derived CDR1 and CDR2 are SGHDT and YYEEEE. From blood, about 240-550 ng of genomic DNA served as TRB template. This entry comes from a study of T and B cells in COVID-19 patients. Study observations and caveats: Early severe-case samples and blood from mildly ill patients during symptoms were in short supply.

The TCR sequence derives from a human donor who had recovered from COVID-19. The chain links TRBV5-6 to TRBJ2-2; weak D call: TRBD1 (5 bases). The sequencing sample was made of blood. CDR3 sequence reads: CASTGWGRRTGELFF. For the CDR3, the DNA is TGTGCCAGCACCGGATGGGGCCGACGCACCGGGGAGCTGTTTTTT.